Sequencing of this T cell receptor beta chain was carried out in a study of neoadjuvant anti-PD-1 for oral cavity cancer (dated by TCRdb to the early 2020s). With regard to the full study: Three to four biweekly doses of nivolumab at 3 mg/kg were mostly administered to patients before curative-intent surgical resection. Under RECIST 1.1, a patient counted as a responder if showing complete response, partial response or stable disease, and as a non-responder if showing progression. For patients who did not progress, a fourth nivolumab dose was given around day 43, followed by definitive surgical resection on days 50-56. A roughly 34% response rate was observed in the parent correlative cohort, in which around 12 patients were included.

The V and J ends are trimmed by 1 base and 4 bases, leaving 7 bases between them. There are 13 amino acids in the CDR3, from cysteine to phenylalanine inclusive. CDR3 DNA is the only sequence kept; it has 39 bases, read in frame from the first base. The germline V gene provides CDR1 SGHTA and CDR2 FQGNSA. This specimen's time point label, interpreted: before neoadjuvant nivolumab. None of the patients had received prior systemic or radiation treatment, and all were newly diagnosed with stage II-IVA oral cavity squamous cell carcinoma. The cohort consisted of patients with HPV-negative, locally advanced oral cavity squamous cell carcinoma. Peripheral blood mononuclear cells were analyzed directly and were not maintained or expanded in culture. Samples were obtained from a longitudinal correlative study of a single-arm phase II trial of neoadjuvant nivolumab in oral cavity squamous cell carcinoma. Subject-matched pre- and post-treatment PBMCs and tumors from three responders and three non-responders were subjected to genomic DNA-based TCRbeta sequencing. Peripheral blood mononuclear cells were collected before nivolumab treatment and again after treatment, at the time of surgery. Genomic DNA was isolated from PBMCs using the Maxwell RSC DNA from Cells kit.

Broad study findings and their caveats: The TCR analyses had only a few patients in each response group, and the authors called for validation in larger cohorts. After neoadjuvant nivolumab, non-responders showed significantly higher T cell clonality (Gini index) in PBMCs than responders did. Higher pretreatment blood Treg/Th17 ratios correlated with both higher pretreatment blood TCRbeta clonality and lower post-treatment tumor TCRbeta clonality.

For deep sequencing of PBMC libraries, mostly 450 to 500 ng of input genomic DNA was used, and six replicates were run per sample. Following the manufacturer's instructions, the team built TCRbeta libraries using the immunoSEQ hsTCRbeta kit. An Illumina NovaSeq 6000 S4 flow cell was used to sequence the final libraries, which had first been combined to 3 nM. The published analysis was carried out like this. The immunoSEQ Analyzer was used for raw data preprocessing and quality control. The analysis was limited to productive rearrangements, and each clonotype was defined by a unique CDR3 amino acid sequence. Repertoire clonality was estimated as the Gini-Simpson index, which was calculated using the R package tcR. Student's t test was used to compare Gini indices, while Pearson correlation assessed associations with tumor size change. TCRdb took over this immuneACCESS table, retaining in-frame rearrangements with V and J assigned. Such tables are incomplete; in checked studies, under half of the missing clones stem from an unresolved V gene, and the remainder is unexplained. The V and J calls and clone size are taken from that table; D and trimming were inferred from the DNA. Within this sample are 6,000 to 7,500 clones, with over 65% of them counted one time only. Of the sample, around 3.3% falls within the top ten clones.

This clone has more than one count but fewer than ten. Its antigen is unknown. The record has no base qualities; no much larger clone is one base away. The origin of this receptor is a person aged 35-79 years with oral cavity squamous cell carcinoma. Sequencing was performed on PBMCs, taken before nivolumab (anti-PD-1) treatment. The rearrangement joined TRBV7-2 to TRBJ1-2, with the D gene not clear enough to name. The CDR3 corresponds to CASSLEQIYGYTF. The sequenced DNA: TGTGCCAGCAGCTTAGAACAAATCTATGGCTACACCTTC.